This TCR beta chain was identified during a study of blood T cell repertoires in COVID-19. Study-wide context: Acute-phase and convalescent COVID-19 samples originated in the United States, Italy and Spain.

Per the germline V gene, CDR1 is SNHLY and CDR2 is FYNNEI. The junction had 5 bases not matched to a gene; V was cut back by 1 base and J by 5 bases. This CDR3 is built from 15 residues. Some clones are missing from TCRdb's copy, which holds only in-frame ones; the method was immunoSEQ multiplex PCR. The data show around 260,000 clones, roughly 85% seen once. The chain recombines TRBV2 with TRBJ2-5; 9 positions agree with TRBD2. This clonotype was sampled from a human donor in a cohort sampled during active COVID-19. The sequenced material came from peripheral blood. Here the CDR3 reads CASSEDSGSGETQYF. CDR3 nucleotides: TGTGCCAGCAGTGAAGATAGCGGGAGTGGCGAGACCCAGTACTTC.